The 6 T cell receptor beta chains presented below share a single source sample, sequenced in a study of blood T cell repertoires in COVID-19. Here immunoSEQ multiplex PCR was the method, and the copy in TCRdb shows in-frame clones only, minus some. The sample has about 250,000 clones; nearly 90% are singletons. The sequencing input was peripheral blood. The receptors shown here come from a man aged 18 to 30 with active or convalescent COVID-19.

This chain links TRBV5-4 with TRBJ2-7; possibly TRBD1 for D (6 bases). The CDR3 has 14 amino acids. V shed 2 bases and J shed 3 bases, with 12 bases lying between them. Germline CDR1 SGHNT, CDR2 YYREEE (reference sequence). The CDR3 spells CASSLGRQVYEQYF. The CDR3 DNA reads TGTGCCAGCAGCTTAGGTAGACAGGTCTACGAGCAGTACTTC. Full variable domain (outside the CDR3, taken from reference TRBV5-4 and TRBJ2-7): ETGVTQSPTHLIKTRGQQVTLRCSSQSGHNTVSWYQQALGQGPQFIFQYYREEENGRGNFPPRFSGLQFPNYSSELNVNALELDDSALYLCASSLGRQVYEQYFGPGTRLTVT.

The chain combines TRBV6-1 with TRBJ1-2; 9 nucleotides agree with TRBD1. Trimming removed 4 bases from V and 5 bases from J; junction bases left unmatched: 17. The germline gives CDR1 MNHNS, CDR2 SASEGT. The length of the CDR3 is 18 residues. The chain's CDR3 is CASSAPGQGWKELYGYTF. CDR3 coding DNA: TGTGCCAGCAGTGCCCCGGGACAGGGATGGAAGGAGTTGTATGGCTACACCTTC.

The V and J genes are TRBV14 and TRBJ1-2; D is unresolved. CDR1 and CDR2 from the germline V gene are SGHDN and FVKESK. Deletions cut 2 bases from V and 0 bases from J, with 4 bases between. This CDR3 has 13 residues. CDR3 amino acids: CASSQQTNYGYTF. The DNA for the CDR3 is TGTGCCAGCAGCCAACAAACTAACTATGGCTACACCTTC.

The chain recombines TRBV11-2 with TRBJ2-1, with 7 bases identical to TRBD2. V lost 3 bases and J lost 4; bases outside the gene matches: 6. The length of the CDR3 is 15 residues. Germline V gene data show CDR1 as SGHAT and CDR2 as FQNNGV. In DNA, the CDR3 is TGTGCCAGCAGCTTTAGCGTAGCGGGTTACAATGAGCAGTTCTTC. Translating it yields CASSFSVAGYNEQFF.

V and J are TRBV6-5 and TRBJ2-5; D may be TRBD2 (5 bases). This CDR3 comprises 12 residues. Germline loops: CDR1 MNHEY, CDR2 SVGAGI. The V gene lost 7 bases and the J gene lost 4 bases, with 10 bases spanning the gap. CDR3 sequence: CASKLAGETQYF. The CDR3 nucleotides read TGTGCCAGCAAGCTAGCCGGAGAGACCCAGTACTTC.

The gene calls are TRBV6-5 and TRBJ2-7; D uncertain. Germline V gives CDR1 MNHEY, CDR2 SVGAGI. The V end was cut by 7 bases, the J end by 7 bases, with 11 bases between. There are 11 residues in the CDR3. The CDR3 nucleotides read TGTGCCAGCACAGAGTTGAGGGAGCAGTACTTC. This encodes CASTELREQYF.